Detailed here is one TCR beta chain. This sample was included in a study of shared clonotypes between healthy human individuals. About the study: Researchers drew samples from a couple of women and three men aged 18 to 49.

Each of the donors was a healthy adult who was HIV-negative and had not had a recent acute infection or vaccination. In the authors' methods: Filtering of immunoSEQ junctional sequences could not match full-length read filtering. Using immunoSEQ multiplex PCR, the repertoire was profiled, and TCRdb retains in-frame clones only, with some absent. V and J calls and clone size are copied from that table; D and trimming were computed from the DNA. The sample gives around 2.5 million clones, approximately 93% of which show up once; 0.35% to 0.45% is in the top ten. The CDR3 has 13 amino acids. Germline V CDR1 and CDR2: ENHRY, SYGVKD.

Sequences were obtained from naive CD4+ T cells from PBMCs. The subset was: CD45RA+ positively selected. V gene TRBV10-3 combines with J gene TRBJ2-5; 7 bases fit TRBD1. The J call may be faulty, since TRBJ2-7 better matches the DNA end. The source of this sequence is a man between 18 and 35 years old in good health. Some clones in this sample may be carry-over from other donors' samples. The CDR3: CAISGTGSYEQYF. The CDR3 DNA reads TGTGCCATCAGTGGGACAGGTAGCTACGAGCAGTACTTC.